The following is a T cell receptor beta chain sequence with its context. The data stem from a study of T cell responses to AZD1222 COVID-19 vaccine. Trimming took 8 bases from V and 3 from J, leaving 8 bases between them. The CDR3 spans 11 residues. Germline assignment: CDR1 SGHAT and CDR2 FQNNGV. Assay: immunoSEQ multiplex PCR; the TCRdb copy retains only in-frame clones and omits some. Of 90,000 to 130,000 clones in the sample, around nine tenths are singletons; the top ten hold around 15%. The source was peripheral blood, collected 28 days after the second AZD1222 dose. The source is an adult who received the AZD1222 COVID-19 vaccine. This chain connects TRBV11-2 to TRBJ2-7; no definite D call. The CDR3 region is CASGDYYEQYF. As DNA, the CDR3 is TGTGCCAGCGGGGATTACTACGAGCAGTACTTC.